What follows are 8 T cell receptor beta chains derived from one specimen sequenced in a study of blood T cells in healthy people across ages. Combining a sample-barcoded 5' primer with a J-beta primer mix, a second PCR ran for roughly 7 to 12 cycles. TCRdb analysed the 5' RACE reads with MiXCR anew, one entry per CDR3 protein. Among 650,000 or so distinct CDR3 sequences listed, more than 45% were seen once. Sequencing was performed on blood. These receptor sequences come from an elderly woman in good health.

At least ten counts were recorded for this clonotype. V and J are TRBV24-1 and TRBJ2-1; weak D call: TRBD1 (5 bases). The germline CDR1 and CDR2 sequences are KGHDR and SFDVKD. There are 14 residues in the CDR3. With 4 bases removed from V and 10 bases from J, the gap between germline ends came to 16 bases. The CDR3 loop is CATSDNMAGPEQFF. In DNA, the CDR3 is TGTGCCACCAGTGACAACATGGCAGGGCCAGAGCAGTTCTTC.

The rearrangement joins TRBV29-1 to TRBJ2-5; 11 bases agree with TRBD2. Per germline, CDR1 SQVTM and CDR2 ANQGSEA. The CDR3 runs to 14 residues. The CDR3 nucleotides read TGCAGTTCTACGGCGGGACTAGCGGAAGAGACCCAGTACTTC. Translation: CSSTAGLAEETQYF.

V usage is TRBV10-3 and J usage is TRBJ2-1; 14 nucleotides agree with TRBD2. This CDR3 region has 22 residues. Per germline, CDR1 ENHRY and CDR2 SYGVKD. The ends lost 6 bases at V and 0 bases at J; junction bases unmatched: 19. For the CDR3, the DNA is TGTGCCATCAGACGGACTAGCGGGGGGCCCAAAACCCCTTTGAACTCCTACAATGAGCAGTTCTTC. This codes for CAIRRTSGGPKTPLNSYNEQFF.

The rearrangement links TRBV29-1 to TRBJ1-1; D unresolved. Trimming took off 7 bases at V and 4 bases at J, with 10 bases between the two ends. From germline, CDR1 is SQVTM and CDR2 ANQGSEA. This CDR3 contains 11 residues. The CDR3 nucleotides are TGCAGCGGGGTTCAAGGCACTGAAGCTTTCTTT. The encoded protein is CSGVQGTEAFF.

Many counts were recorded for this clonotype. The chain couples TRBV12-3 or TRBV12-4 to TRBJ1-6, with no clear D. Trimming shortened V by 1 base and J by 6 bases, and 4 bases separated the two germline ends. The CDR3 consists of 13 residues. The DNA for the CDR3 is TGTGCCAGCAGTTTAGAGGCTAATTCACCCCTCCACTTT. This sequence encodes CASSLEANSPLHF.

This rearrangement joins TRBV3-1 to TRBJ2-3, with D hard to call. This CDR3 has 14 residues. The germline gives CDR1 LGHDT, CDR2 YNNKEL (reference sequence). Trimming stripped 4 bases from V and 0 bases from J, with 8 bases between. The CDR3 is CASSPEQSTDTQYF. CDR3 bases: TGTGCCAGCAGCCCGGAACAGAGCACAGATACGCAGTATTTT.

This clonotype was found many times. This chain joins TRBV20-1 and TRBJ2-5; D gene uncertain. Deletions cut 7 bases from V and 5 bases from J, with 11 bases between. The length of the CDR3 is 11 residues. The germline V gene has CDR1 DFQATT and CDR2 SNEGSKA (reference sequence). The DNA of the CDR3 is TGCAGTGGATCCGGCCGGGAGACCCAGTACTTC. Protein: CSGSGRETQYF.

The V call is TRBV25-1, the J call TRBJ2-3; D gene uncertain. The CDR3 has 14 residues. Germline-derived CDR1 and CDR2 are MGHDK and SYGVNS. Trimming stripped 8 bases from V and 6 bases from J, with 18 bases between. CDR3: CASADVARSDTQYF. Written as DNA, the CDR3 is TGTGCCAGCGCCGACGTGGCCAGGTCGGATACGCAGTATTTT.